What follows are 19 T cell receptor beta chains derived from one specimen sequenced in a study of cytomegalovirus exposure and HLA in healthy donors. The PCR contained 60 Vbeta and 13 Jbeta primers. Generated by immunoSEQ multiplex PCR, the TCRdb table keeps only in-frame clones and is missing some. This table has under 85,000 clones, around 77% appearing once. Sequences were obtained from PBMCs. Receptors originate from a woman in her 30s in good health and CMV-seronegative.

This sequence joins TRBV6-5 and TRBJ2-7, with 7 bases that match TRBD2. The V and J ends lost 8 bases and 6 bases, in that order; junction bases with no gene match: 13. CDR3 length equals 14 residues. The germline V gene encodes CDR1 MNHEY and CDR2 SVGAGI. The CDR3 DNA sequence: TGTGCCAGCCGTGCCGGTGGGGAGGGAGGCGAGCAGTACTTC. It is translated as CASRAGGEGGEQYF.

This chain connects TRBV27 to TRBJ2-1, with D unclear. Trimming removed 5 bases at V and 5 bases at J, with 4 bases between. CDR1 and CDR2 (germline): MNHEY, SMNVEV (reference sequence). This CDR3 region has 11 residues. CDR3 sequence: CASSHNNEQFF. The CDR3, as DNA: TGTGCCAGCAGTCACAACAATGAGCAGTTCTTC.

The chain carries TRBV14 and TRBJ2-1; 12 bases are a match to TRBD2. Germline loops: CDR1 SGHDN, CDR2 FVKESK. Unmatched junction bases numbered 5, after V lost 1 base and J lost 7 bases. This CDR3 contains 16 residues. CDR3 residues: CASSQVYTSGRNEQFF. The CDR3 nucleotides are TGTGCCAGCAGCCAAGTGTACACTAGCGGGAGGAATGAGCAGTTCTTC.

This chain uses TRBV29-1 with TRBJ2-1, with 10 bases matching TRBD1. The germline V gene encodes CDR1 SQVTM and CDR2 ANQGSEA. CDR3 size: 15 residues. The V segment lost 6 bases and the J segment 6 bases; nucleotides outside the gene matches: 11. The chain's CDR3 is CSVFNRQGAINEQFF. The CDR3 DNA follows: TGCAGCGTATTCAACAGACAGGGGGCGATCAATGAGCAGTTCTTC.

CDR3 amino acids: CASSSGTGGDTQYF. As DNA, the CDR3 is TGTGCCAGCAGCTCCGGGACAGGGGGGGATACGCAGTATTTT. This rearrangement joins TRBV11-2 to TRBJ2-3; 11 positions match TRBD1. CDR1 is SGHAT and CDR2 is FQNNGV in the germline V gene. The ends lost 4 bases at V and 6 bases at J; junction bases unmatched: 3. This CDR3 region has 14 residues.

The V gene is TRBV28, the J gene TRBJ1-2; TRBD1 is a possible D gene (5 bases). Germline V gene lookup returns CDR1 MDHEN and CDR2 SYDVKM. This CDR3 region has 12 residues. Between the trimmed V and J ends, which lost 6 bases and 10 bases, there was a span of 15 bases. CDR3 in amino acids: CASSLRVANYTF. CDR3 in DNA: TGTGCCAGCAGCCTCAGGGTGGCGAACTACACCTTC.

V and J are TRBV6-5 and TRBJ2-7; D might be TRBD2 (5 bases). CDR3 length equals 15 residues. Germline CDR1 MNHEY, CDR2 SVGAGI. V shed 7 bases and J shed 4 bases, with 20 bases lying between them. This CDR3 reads CASILDCRERYEQYF. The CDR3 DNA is TGTGCCAGCATCCTTGACTGCCGGGAACGATACGAGCAGTACTTC.

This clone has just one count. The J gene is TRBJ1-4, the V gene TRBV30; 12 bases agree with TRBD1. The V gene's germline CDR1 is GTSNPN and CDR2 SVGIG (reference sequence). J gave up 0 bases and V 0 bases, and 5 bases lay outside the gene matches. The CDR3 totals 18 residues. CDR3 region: CAWSVRDRGPATNEKLFF. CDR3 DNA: TGTGCCTGGAGTGTACGGGACAGGGGGCCGGCAACTAATGAAAAACTGTTTTTT.

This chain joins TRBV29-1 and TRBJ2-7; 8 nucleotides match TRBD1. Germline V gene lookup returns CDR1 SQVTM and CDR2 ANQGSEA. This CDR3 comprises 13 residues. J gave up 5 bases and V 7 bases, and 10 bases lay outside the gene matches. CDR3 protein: CSGARTGSNEQYF. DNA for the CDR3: TGCAGCGGGGCTCGGACAGGGAGCAACGAGCAGTACTTC.

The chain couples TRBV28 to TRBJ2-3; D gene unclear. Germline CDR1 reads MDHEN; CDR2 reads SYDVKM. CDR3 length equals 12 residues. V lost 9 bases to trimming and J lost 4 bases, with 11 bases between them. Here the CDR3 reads CASSTMADTQYF. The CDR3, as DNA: TGTGCCAGTTCCACTATGGCAGATACGCAGTATTTT.

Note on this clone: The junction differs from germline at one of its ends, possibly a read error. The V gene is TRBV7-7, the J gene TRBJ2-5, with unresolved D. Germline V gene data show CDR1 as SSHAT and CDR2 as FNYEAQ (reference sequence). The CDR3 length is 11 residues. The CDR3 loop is CASSSAETQYF. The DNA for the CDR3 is TGTGCTAGCAGCTCCGCGGAGACCCAGTACTTC.

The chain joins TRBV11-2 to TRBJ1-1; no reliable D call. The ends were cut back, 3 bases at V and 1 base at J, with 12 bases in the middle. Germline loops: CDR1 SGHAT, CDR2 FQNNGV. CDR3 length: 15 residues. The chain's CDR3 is CASSFSGRRNTEAFF. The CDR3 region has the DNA TGTGCCAGCAGCTTCAGCGGCAGGCGGAACACTGAAGCTTTCTTT. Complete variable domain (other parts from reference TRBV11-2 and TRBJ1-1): EAGVAQSPRYKIIEKRQSVAFWCNPISGHATLYWYQQILGQGPKLLIQFQNNGVVDDSQLPKDRFSAERLKGVDSTLKIQPAKLEDSAVYLCASSFSGRRNTEAFFGQGTRLTVV.

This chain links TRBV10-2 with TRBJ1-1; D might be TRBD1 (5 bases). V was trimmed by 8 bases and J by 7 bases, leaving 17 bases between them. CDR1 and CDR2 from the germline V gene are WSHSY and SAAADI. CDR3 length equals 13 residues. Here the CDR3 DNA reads TGCGCCAGCGCTCGGAAGGGGTCCCGTGAAGCTTTCTTT. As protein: CASARKGSREAFF.

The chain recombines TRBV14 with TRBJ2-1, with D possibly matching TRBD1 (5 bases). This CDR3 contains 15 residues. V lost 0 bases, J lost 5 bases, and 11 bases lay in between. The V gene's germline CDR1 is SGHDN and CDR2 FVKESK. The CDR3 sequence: CASSQDRVRDNEQFF. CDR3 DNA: TGTGCCAGCAGCCAAGACAGGGTCCGGGACAATGAGCAGTTCTTC.

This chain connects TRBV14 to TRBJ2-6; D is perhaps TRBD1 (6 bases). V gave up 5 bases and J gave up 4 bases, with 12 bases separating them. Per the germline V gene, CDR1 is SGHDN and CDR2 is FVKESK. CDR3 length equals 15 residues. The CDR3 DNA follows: TGTGCCAGCAGCATAACAGGGTTGGGGGCCAACGTCCTGACTTTC. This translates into CASSITGLGANVLTF.

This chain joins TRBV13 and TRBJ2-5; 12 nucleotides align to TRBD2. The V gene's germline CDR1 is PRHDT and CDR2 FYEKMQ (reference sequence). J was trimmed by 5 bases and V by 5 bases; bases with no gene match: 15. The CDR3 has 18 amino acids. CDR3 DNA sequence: TGTGCCAGCAGCCGAGTGACTAGCGGGGGACTCCGCGCGGAGACCCAGTACTTC. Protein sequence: CASSRVTSGGLRAETQYF.

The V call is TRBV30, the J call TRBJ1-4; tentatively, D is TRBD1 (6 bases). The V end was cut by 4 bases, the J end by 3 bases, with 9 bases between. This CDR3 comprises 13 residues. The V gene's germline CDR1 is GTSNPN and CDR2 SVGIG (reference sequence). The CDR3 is CAWKGQPNEKLFF. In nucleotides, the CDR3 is TGTGCCTGGAAGGGACAACCTAATGAAAAACTGTTTTTT.

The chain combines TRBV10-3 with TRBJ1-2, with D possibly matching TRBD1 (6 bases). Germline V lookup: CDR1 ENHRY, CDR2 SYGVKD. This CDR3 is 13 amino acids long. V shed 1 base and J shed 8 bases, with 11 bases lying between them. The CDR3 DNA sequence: TGTGCCATCAGTGAGTACGACAGGCCCGGCTACACCTTC. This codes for CAISEYDRPGYTF.

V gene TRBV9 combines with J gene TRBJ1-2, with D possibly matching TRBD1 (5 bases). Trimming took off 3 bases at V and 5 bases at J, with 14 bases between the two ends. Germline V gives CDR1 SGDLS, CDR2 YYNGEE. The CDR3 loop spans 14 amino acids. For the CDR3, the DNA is TGTGCCAGCAGCGCGGGGAGGAGGGGATATGGCTACACCTTC. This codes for CASSAGRRGYGYTF.